One and the same sample provided the 15 T cell receptor beta chains below, sequenced in a study of T cell responses to AZD1222 COVID-19 vaccine (dated by TCRdb to about 2021). Library prep was done by the immunoSEQ multiplex PCR assay. Sourced from immuneACCESS, this table was stored by TCRdb with only in-frame sequences that have V and J called. A share of the clones is absent; for the studies checked, an unresolved V gene accounts for under half, and the remainder has no known explanation. In this sample the table shows 85,000 to 130,000 clones, about 87% of which occur a single time. Around 3.2% of the sample goes to the ten largest clones. What this sample's time point label stands for: baseline before first vaccination. Sequencing used peripheral blood, obtained on day 0 of AZD1222 vaccination. Receptors were obtained from an adult in good health.

This clone was seen more than once but under ten times. The chain links TRBV25-1 to TRBJ1-2; 7 nucleotides agree with TRBD1. Germline CDR1 and CDR2: MGHDK and SYGVNS. The CDR3 extends over 14 amino acids. The junction had 2 bases not matched to a gene; V was cut back by 1 base and J by 3 bases. The CDR3 here is CASSESGTDYGYTF. CDR3 coding DNA: TGTGCCAGCAGTGAATCCGGGACAGACTATGGCTACACCTTC.

The chain is built from TRBV7-2 and TRBJ1-5; no reliable D call. The CDR3 extends over 17 amino acids. Trimming removed 5 bases at V and 2 bases at J, with 19 bases between. Germline loops: CDR1 SGHTA, CDR2 FQGNSA. In DNA, the CDR3 is TGTGCCAGCAGCCCTCTTCCCCTATCCGTTCGCAATCAGCCCCAGCATTTT. Encoded protein: CASSPLPLSVRNQPQHF.

This rearrangement joins TRBV9 to TRBJ1-3; weak D call: TRBD1 (5 bases). The ends were cut back, 1 base at V and 4 bases at J, with 15 bases in the middle. This CDR3 contains 16 residues. Germline lookup yields CDR1 SGDLS and CDR2 YYNGEE. Here the CDR3 reads CASSVMTAASGNTIYF. CDR3 in DNA: TGTGCCAGCAGCGTAATGACAGCCGCCTCAGGAAACACCATATATTTT.

The rearrangement joins TRBV13 to TRBJ2-7, with 12 nucleotides matching TRBD1. Germline V CDR1 and CDR2: PRHDT, FYEKMQ (reference sequence). The CDR3 is 15 amino acids. V shed 4 bases, J shed 4 bases, and the junction held 5 bases outside the gene matches. In DNA form, the CDR3 reads TGTGCCAGCAGCTCGGGGACAGGGGGCTTATACGAGCAGTACTTC. It encodes CASSSGTGGLYEQYF.

The chain uses TRBV7-2 and TRBJ1-3; D is perhaps TRBD1 (6 bases). The CDR3 is 13 amino acids. V was clipped by 10 bases and J by 5 bases, with 15 bases between them. Looked up from germline, CDR1 is SGHTA and CDR2 is FQGNSA. Written as DNA, the CDR3 is TGTGCCACCGCCGGGGGCAGTAGAAACACCATATATTTT. This encodes CATAGGSRNTIYF.

A few counts support this clone. The chain carries TRBV7-2 and TRBJ2-7; 12 nucleotides match TRBD2. CDR3 length equals 16 residues. The ends lost 4 bases at V and 3 bases at J; junction bases unmatched: 7. Germline CDR1 and CDR2: SGHTA and FQGNSA. CDR3 nucleotide sequence: TGTGCCAGCAGCTCCTGGACTAGCGGGGATTACTACGAGCAGTACTTC. Encoded protein: CASSSWTSGDYYEQYF.

V gene TRBV5-1 combines with J gene TRBJ1-1, with 9 bases matching TRBD1. The CDR3 loop spans 12 amino acids. Germline CDR1 is SGHRS and CDR2 is YFSETQ. The V and J ends lost 3 bases and 10 bases, in that order; junction bases with no gene match: 4. As DNA, the CDR3 is TGCGCCAGCAGCTCGGACAGGGGTACAGCTTTCTTT. This codes for CASSSDRGTAFF.

The V gene is TRBV9, the J gene TRBJ2-3; maybe TRBD1 (6 bases). The CDR3 is 13 residues long. V lost 4 bases, J lost 3 bases, and 9 bases lay in between. Germline values: CDR1 SGDLS, CDR2 YYNGEE. In nucleotides, the CDR3 is TGTGCCAGCAGCCTACAGGGAACAGATACGCAGTATTTT. Its protein product is CASSLQGTDTQYF.

The V gene is TRBV6-5, the J gene TRBJ1-1, with TRBD1 matching 9 bases. Germline-derived CDR1 and CDR2 are MNHEY and SVGAGI. Unmatched junction bases numbered 5, after V lost 2 bases and J lost 1 base. CDR3 length: 16 amino acids. CDR3 sequence (DNA): TGTGCCAGCAGTTACGGGACAGGGAGGAAGAACACTGAAGCTTTCTTT. It codes for CASSYGTGRKNTEAFF.

The chain recombines TRBV5-6 with TRBJ1-6; D is undetermined. Germline V lookup: CDR1 SGHDT, CDR2 YYEEEE. Trimming took off 2 bases at V and 7 bases at J, with 4 bases between the two ends. The length of the CDR3 is 12 residues. Here the CDR3 reads CASSLQNSPLHF. Here the CDR3 DNA reads TGTGCCAGCAGCTTACAGAATTCACCCCTCCACTTT.

The chain links TRBV2 to TRBJ2-3; perhaps TRBD1 as D (6 bases). Germline V CDR1 and CDR2: SNHLY, FYNNEI. Trimming removed 1 base from V and 6 bases from J, with 20 bases in between. The CDR3 contains 17 residues. CDR3 nucleotides: TGTGCCAGCAGTGAAGGCCCCAGGGGCTCGGGGTCGGATACGCAGTATTTT. It yields the protein CASSEGPRGSGSDTQYF.

This chain uses TRBV4-2 with TRBJ1-3; maybe TRBD1 (5 bases). Germline V gene data show CDR1 as LGHNA and CDR2 as YNFKEQ. The CDR3 sequence is 18 residues long. Trimming shortened V by 0 bases and J by 0 bases, and 15 bases separated the two germline ends. Here the CDR3 reads CASSQDALDSLSGNTIYF. The CDR3 DNA reads as TGTGCCAGCAGCCAAGACGCCCTCGACAGTCTCTCTGGAAACACCATATATTTT.

The J gene is TRBJ2-5, the V gene TRBV19; the D call may be TRBD1 or TRBD2 (6 bases each). V gave up 0 bases and J gave up 7 bases, with 15 bases separating them. The V gene's germline CDR1 is LNHDA and CDR2 SQIVND (reference sequence). The CDR3 totals 15 residues. CDR3 in amino acids: CASSIEDSPGGTQYF. The CDR3 DNA reads as TGTGCCAGTAGTATAGAGGACAGCCCCGGGGGGACCCAGTACTTC.

The rearrangement joins TRBV19 to TRBJ1-4; 7 bases agree with TRBD1. CDR3 length: 16 amino acids. Germline lookup yields CDR1 LNHDA and CDR2 SQIVND (reference sequence). V was pared by 6 bases and J by 1 base, with 8 bases of the junction left unmatched. CDR3 in DNA: TGTGCCAGTAGGCTAACAGGGGTACGAACTAATGAAAAACTGTTTTTT. This codes for CASRLTGVRTNEKLFF.

The rearrangement uses TRBV2 and TRBJ1-1; weak D call: TRBD1 (6 bases). CDR3 length: 15 residues. Per germline, CDR1 SNHLY and CDR2 FYNNEI. The V end lost 6 bases, the J end lost 1 base, and 15 bases lay between the germline ends. CDR3 region: CASRPRAGENTEAFF. DNA of the CDR3: TGTGCCAGCAGACCAAGGGCAGGGGAGAACACTGAAGCTTTCTTT.